The T cell receptor beta chain under discussion was sequenced for a study of T cells in Graves' hyperthyroidism and ophthalmopathy. Trimming removed 7 bases from V and 6 bases from J, with 9 bases in between. This CDR3 is 11 amino acids long. Germline CDR1 MDHEN, CDR2 SYDVKM. Findings and caveats of the study: Among clonotypes expanded in thyroid above 0.001, most were also found in blood.

About this clonotype: Its matching antigen is unknown.

RNA transcripts yielded amplified TCR beta CDR3 regions. HTBI primers drove first-round RT-PCR of the TCR CDR3. TCRdb analysed the multiplex PCR reads with MiXCR anew, one entry per CDR3 protein. The sample contains about 510,000 distinct CDR3 sequences, 46% of which appear only once. Sequences were obtained from peripheral blood or thyroid tissue (not recorded which). This receptor was identified in an adult woman with Graves' disease, either hyperthyroidism or ophthalmopathy (not recorded which). The chain is built from TRBV28 and TRBJ1-2; tentatively, D is TRBD1 (6 bases). This CDR3 reads CASTYRDGYTF. DNA for the CDR3: TGTGCCAGCACCTACAGGGATGGCTACACCTTC.